This TCR beta chain was recovered during a study of T-cell memory formation after mild COVID-19. At the level of the study: Largely, the TCR clusters proved donor specific. Study-wide results and limits: Still unconfirmed is whether the second-wave clones peaking on day 37 recognized SARS-CoV-2. Pre-infection memory held some responding clones, suggesting pre-existing cross-reactive T cells responded.

The ends were cut back, 5 bases at V and 2 bases at J, with 14 bases in the middle. The CDR3 contains 15 residues. The germline gives CDR1 SGHTA, CDR2 FQGNSA. It was 5'RACE with constant-segment primers that produced the TCR alpha and TCR beta cDNA libraries, which carried sample barcodes and UMIs. TCRdb recomputed calls from the 5' RACE reads with MiXCR, one row per CDR3 protein. The sample holds about 350,000 distinct CDR3 sequences, around 13% seen once. This clonotype was observed a handful of times. Antigen specificity is unknown. The source is a man aged 18 to 29 who had mild COVID-19 (a few samples of this study predate the infection). Cell type and time point are not known. The V call is TRBV7-2, the J call TRBJ2-3; no clear D. The sequenced material came from PBMCs or a T cell subset sorted from them (not recorded which). The CDR3 region has the DNA TGTGCCAGCAGCCGACTCGGACGGTACACAGATACGCAGTATTTT. Its protein is CASSRLGRYTDTQYF.